This TCR beta chain originates from a study of control samples from healthy donors and cancer patients. Measured with immunoSEQ multiplex PCR; TCRdb has only the in-frame clones, and not every one. The data contain 76,000 or so clones, roughly 90% of them singletons. The trim removed 6 bases at V and 8 bases at J, leaving 7 bases unmatched. Germline CDR1 is MNHNY and CDR2 is SVGAGI (reference sequence). CDR3 size: 15 residues. The material sequenced was PBMCs. This TCR was recovered from a woman aged 50 to 60 with colorectal cancer. The chain carries TRBV6-6 and TRBJ2-1; 13 bases are shared with TRBD2. In DNA, the CDR3 is TGTGCCAGCAGCCCCCGGACTAGCGGGGGCGATGAGCAGTTCTTC. Residues: CASSPRTSGGDEQFF.